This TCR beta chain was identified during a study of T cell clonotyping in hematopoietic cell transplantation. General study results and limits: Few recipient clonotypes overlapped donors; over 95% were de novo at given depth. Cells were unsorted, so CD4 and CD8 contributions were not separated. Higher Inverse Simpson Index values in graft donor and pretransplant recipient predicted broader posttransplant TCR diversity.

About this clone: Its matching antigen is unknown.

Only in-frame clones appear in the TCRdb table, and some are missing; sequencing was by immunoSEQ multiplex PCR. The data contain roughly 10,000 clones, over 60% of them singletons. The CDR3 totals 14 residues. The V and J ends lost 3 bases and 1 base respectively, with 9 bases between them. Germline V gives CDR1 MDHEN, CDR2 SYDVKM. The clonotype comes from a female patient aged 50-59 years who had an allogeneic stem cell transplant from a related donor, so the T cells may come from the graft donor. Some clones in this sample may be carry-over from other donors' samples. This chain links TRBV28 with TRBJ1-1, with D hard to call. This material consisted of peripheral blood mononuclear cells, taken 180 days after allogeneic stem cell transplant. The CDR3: CASSFGESNTEAFF. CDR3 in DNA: TGTGCCAGCAGTTTTGGGGAATCGAACACTGAAGCTTTCTTT.